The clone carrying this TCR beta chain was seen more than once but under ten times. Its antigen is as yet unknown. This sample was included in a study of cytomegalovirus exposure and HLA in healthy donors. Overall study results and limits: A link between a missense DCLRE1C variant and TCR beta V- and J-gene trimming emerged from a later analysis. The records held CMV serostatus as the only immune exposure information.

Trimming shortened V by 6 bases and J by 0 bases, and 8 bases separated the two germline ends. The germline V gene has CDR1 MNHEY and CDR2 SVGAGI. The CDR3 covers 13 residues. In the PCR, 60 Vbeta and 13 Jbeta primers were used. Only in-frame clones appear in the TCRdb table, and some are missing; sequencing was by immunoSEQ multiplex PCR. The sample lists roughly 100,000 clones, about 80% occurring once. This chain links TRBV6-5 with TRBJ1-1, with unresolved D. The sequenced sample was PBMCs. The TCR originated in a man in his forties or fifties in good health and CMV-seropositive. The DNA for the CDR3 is TGTGCCAGCAGACGGTCCATGAACACTGAAGCTTTCTTT. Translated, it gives CASRRSMNTEAFF.